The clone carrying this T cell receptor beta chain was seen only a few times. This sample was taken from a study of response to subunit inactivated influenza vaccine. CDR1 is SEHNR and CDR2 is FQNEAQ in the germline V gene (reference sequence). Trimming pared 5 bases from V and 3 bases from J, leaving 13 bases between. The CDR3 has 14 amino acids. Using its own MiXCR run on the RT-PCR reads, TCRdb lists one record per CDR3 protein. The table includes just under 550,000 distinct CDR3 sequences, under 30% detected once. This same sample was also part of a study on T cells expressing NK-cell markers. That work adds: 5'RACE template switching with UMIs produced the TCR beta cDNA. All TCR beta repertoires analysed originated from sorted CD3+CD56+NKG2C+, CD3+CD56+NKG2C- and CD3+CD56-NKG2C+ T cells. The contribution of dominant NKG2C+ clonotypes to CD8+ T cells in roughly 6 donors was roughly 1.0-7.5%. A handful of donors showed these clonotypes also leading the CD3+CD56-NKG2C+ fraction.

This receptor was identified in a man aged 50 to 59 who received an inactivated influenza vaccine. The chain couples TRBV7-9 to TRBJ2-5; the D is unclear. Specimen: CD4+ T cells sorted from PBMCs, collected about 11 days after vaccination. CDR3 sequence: CASSNPTVEETQYF. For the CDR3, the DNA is TGTGCCAGCAGCAACCCCACGGTAGAAGAGACCCAGTACTTC.